The source of this TCR beta chain is a study of vaccination effects on CD4 cells after COVID-19. ViraFEST assay sequencing came after antigen-specific CD4+ T cells were expanded with viral peptide pools. Around day 10 of culture, CD4+ T cells were separated out. Vaccinated participants had no history of SARS-CoV-2 infection and tested negative for nucleocapsid antibodies. On this clone: Its target is not known.

The table came from immunoSEQ multiplex PCR; TCRdb's copy has only in-frame clones and leaves some out. The sample lists 70,000 to 75,000 clones, approximately 70% seen once, with less than 5% in the top ten. This CDR3 is 12 amino acids long. V lost 6 bases and J lost 4; bases outside the gene matches: 3. Germline V CDR1 and CDR2: MNHEY, SVGAGI. This clonotype was sampled from a human donor who received a COVID-19 vaccine. V gene TRBV6-5 combines with J gene TRBJ2-7; TRBD1 matches 7 bases. The sample consisted of CD4+ T cells from PBMCs cultured with HCoV-OC43 spike peptides, taken before COVID-19 vaccination. The subset here: HCoV-OC43 spike overlapping peptide pool stimulation. The CDR3 nucleotides are TGTGCCAGCAGCAAGACAGGGTACGAGCAGTACGTC. This codes for CASSKTGYEQYV.